A selection of T cell receptor beta chains follows, all from one sample in a study of blood T cell repertoires in COVID-19. The table came from immunoSEQ multiplex PCR; TCRdb's copy has only in-frame clones and leaves some out. The sample carries 200,000 to 250,000 clones, more than 80% recorded once. Specimen: peripheral blood. The receptor source for this set is a man aged 25-45 years with COVID-19, enrolled during active disease. The conserved cysteine and the conserved F or W are not part of the CDR3 here. The order of the fields is V gene, D gene, J gene, CDR3 protein. The D gene is left open where the match is weak.

TRBV28	TRBD1	TRBJ1-2	ASSSGTGNYGYT
TRBV28	NA	TRBJ1-1	ASRPGTKNTEAF
TRBV9	TRBD2	TRBJ2-1	ASSVRREPYNEQF
TRBV20-1	NA	TRBJ1-1	SASLGGGLEPKAF
TRBV5-6	TRBD1	TRBJ2-7	ASSQQTGVEEQY
TRBV27	TRBD1	TRBJ1-1	ASSVRGLGTEAF
TRBV21-1	NA	TRBJ2-7	ASSKGSGRSYEQY
TRBV6-5	NA	TRBJ1-5	ASRSDGRGQPQH
TRBV5-6	NA	TRBJ2-2	ASSLGVRAGELF
TRBV5-1	TRBD2	TRBJ2-7	ASSLGDYSYEQY
TRBV7-9	NA	TRBJ1-2	ASSLIYPQNYGYT
TRBV11-2	NA	TRBJ2-6	ASSLWGSSGANVLT
TRBV6-5	TRBD1	TRBJ2-2	ASSYGQGTNTGELF
TRBV15	TRBD2	TRBJ2-1	ATSLHPVLAGVVNEQF
TRBV18	NA	TRBJ1-2	ASSPSGVPHYGYT
TRBV7-2	NA	TRBJ1-1	ASRSQALLPNTEAF
TRBV25-1	NA	TRBJ2-2	ASSGDSWIGELF
TRBV4-2	TRBD2	TRBJ2-1	ASSALAGANNEQF
TRBV6-5	NA	TRBJ2-5	ASSYRPTRLEGTQY
TRBV5-4	NA	TRBJ2-1	ASRLAVTSYNEQF
TRBV19	TRBD1	TRBJ2-7	ASSLNPPGQGKGEQY
TRBV9	NA	TRBJ2-2	ASSVHKFSRPNTGELF
TRBV7-2	NA	TRBJ2-5	ASSPGETQY
TRBV4-3	NA	TRBJ2-2	ASSLSAGTGELF
TRBV7-6	NA	TRBJ1-4	ASSPREPRNNEKLF
TRBV24-1	NA	TRBJ1-4	ATRGSANEKLF
TRBV7-6	NA	TRBJ1-1	ASSISRGNTEAF
TRBV4-3	TRBD1	TRBJ2-1	ASSRRTGKHNEQF
TRBV6-2/TRBV6-3	NA	TRBJ2-7	ASSYRDFYEQY
TRBV5-6	TRBD1	TRBJ1-3	ASSLPTGQGNTIY
TRBV28	TRBD1	TRBJ1-4	ASSNQGALNEKLF
TRBV6-6	TRBD1	TRBJ2-2	ASSLPQGARTGELF
TRBV19	TRBD1	TRBJ1-2	ASSQTGFGTGGIGYT